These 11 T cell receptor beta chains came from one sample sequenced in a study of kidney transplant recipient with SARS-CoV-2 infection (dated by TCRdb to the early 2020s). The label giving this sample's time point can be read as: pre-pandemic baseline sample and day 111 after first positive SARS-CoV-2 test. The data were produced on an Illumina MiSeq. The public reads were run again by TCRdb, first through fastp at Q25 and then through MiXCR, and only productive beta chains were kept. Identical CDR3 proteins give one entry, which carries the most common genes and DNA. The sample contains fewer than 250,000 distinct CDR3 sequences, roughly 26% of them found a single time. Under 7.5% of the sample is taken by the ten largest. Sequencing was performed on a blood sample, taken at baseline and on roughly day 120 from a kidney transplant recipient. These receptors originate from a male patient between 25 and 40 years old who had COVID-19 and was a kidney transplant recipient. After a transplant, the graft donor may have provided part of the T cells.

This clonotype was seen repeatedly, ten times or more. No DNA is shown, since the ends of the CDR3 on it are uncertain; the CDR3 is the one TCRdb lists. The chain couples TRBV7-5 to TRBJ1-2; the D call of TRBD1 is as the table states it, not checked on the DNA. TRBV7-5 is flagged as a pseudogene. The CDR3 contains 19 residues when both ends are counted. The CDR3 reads CISVPEADPEVGKTYGYTF.

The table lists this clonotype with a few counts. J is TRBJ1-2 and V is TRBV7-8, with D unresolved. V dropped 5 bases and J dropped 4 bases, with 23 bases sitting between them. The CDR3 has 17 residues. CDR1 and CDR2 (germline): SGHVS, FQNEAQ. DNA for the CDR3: TGTGCCAGCAGCACTGGACTGTTTACCCGAAAGACCTATGGCTACACCTTC. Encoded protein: CASSTGLFTRKTYGYTF.

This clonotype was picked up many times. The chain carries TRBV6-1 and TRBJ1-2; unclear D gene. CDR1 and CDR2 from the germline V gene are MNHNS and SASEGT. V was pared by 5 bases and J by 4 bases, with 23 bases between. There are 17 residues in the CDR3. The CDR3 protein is CASSKLPSMRKTYGYTF. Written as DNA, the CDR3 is TGTGCCAGCAGTAAGCTTCCCTCTATGCGAAAGACCTATGGCTACACCTTC.

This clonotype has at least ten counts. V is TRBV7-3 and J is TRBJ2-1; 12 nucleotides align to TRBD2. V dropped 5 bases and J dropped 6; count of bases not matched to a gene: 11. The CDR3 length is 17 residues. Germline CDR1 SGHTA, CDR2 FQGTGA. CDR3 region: CASSPTVGLAGSNEQFF. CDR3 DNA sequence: TGTGCCAGCAGCCCCACGGTGGGACTAGCGGGCAGCAATGAGCAGTTCTTC.

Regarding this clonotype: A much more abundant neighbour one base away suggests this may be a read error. This CDR3 reads CASSKTSGRAAGELFF. The CDR3 region has the DNA TGTGCCAGCAGCAAGACTAGCGGGAGGGCCGCCGGGGAGCTGTTTTTT. The chain joins TRBV9 to TRBJ2-2; 14 bases align to TRBD2. The V gene's germline CDR1 is SGDLS and CDR2 YYNGEE. The CDR3 covers 16 residues. J gave up 6 bases and V 4 bases, and 5 bases lay outside the gene matches. The full variable domain, completed using reference TRBV9 and TRBJ2-2, is DSGVTQTPKHLITATGQRVTLRCSPRSGDLSVYWYQQSLDQGLQFLIQYYNGEERAKGNILERFSAQQFPDLHSELNLSSLELGDSALYFCASSKTSGRAAGELFFGEGSRLTVL.

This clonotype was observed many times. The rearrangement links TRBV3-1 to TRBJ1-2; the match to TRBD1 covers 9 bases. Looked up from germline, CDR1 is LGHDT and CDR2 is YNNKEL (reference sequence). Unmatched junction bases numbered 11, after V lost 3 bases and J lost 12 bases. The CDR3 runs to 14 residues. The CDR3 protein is CASSQGGQGIFDTF. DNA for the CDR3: TGTGCCAGCAGCCAGGGGGGACAGGGAATTTTCGACACCTTC. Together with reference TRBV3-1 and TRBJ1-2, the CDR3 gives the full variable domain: DTAVSQTPKYLVTQMGNDKSIKCEQNLGHDTMYWYKQDSKKFLKIMFSYNNKELIINETVPNRFSPKSPDKAHLNLHINSLELGDSAVYFCASSQGGQGIFDTFGSGTRLTVV.

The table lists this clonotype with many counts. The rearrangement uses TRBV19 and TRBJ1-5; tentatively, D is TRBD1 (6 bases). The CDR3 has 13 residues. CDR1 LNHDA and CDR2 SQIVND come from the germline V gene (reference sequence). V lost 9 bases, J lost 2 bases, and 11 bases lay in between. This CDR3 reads CASQDSRNQPQHF. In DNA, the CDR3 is TGTGCCAGCCAGGACAGTCGCAATCAGCCCCAGCATTTT.

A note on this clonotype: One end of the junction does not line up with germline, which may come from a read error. The CDR3, as DNA: TGTGCCAGCACAGAGCGGTACTCAAGAAAGACCTATGGCCACACCTTC. Protein: CASTERYSRKTYGHTF. The V and J genes are TRBV9 and TRBJ1-2; D ambiguous. The CDR3 extends over 16 amino acids. Germline CDR1 and CDR2: SGDLS and YYNGEE.

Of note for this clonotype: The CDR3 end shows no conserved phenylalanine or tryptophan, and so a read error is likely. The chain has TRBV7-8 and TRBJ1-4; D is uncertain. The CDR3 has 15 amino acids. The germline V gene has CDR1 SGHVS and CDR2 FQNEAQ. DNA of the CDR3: TGTGCCAGCAGCGGGCAGCGTGCAACTAATGAAAAGCTGTTTATT. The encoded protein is CASSGQRATNEKLFI.

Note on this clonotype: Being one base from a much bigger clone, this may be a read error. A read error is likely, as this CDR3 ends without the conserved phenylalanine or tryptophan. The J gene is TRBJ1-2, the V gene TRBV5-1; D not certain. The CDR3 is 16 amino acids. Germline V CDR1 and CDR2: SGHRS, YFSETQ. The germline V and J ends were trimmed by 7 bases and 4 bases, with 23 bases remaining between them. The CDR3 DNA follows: TGCGCCAGCCTGGTGGCATCGGTTCGAAAGACCTATGGCTACACCTCC. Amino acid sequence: CASLVASVRKTYGYTS.

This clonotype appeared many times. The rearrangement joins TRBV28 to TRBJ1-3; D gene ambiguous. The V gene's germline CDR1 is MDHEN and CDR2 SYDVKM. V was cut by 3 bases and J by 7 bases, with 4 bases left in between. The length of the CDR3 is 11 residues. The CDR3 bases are TGTGCCAGCAGTTTCATCAACACCATATATTTT. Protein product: CASSFINTIYF.